The TCR beta chain described here comes from a study of identical twins. Germline V CDR1 and CDR2: SGHTA, FQGNSA. The CDR3 covers 15 residues. V lost 7 bases, J lost 2 bases, and 15 bases lay in between. cDNA molecules carried unique molecular identifiers, and template switching added a universal primer site. MiXCR was run by TCRdb on the 5' RACE reads, yielding one entry per CDR3 protein. This table holds under 800,000 distinct CDR3 sequences, 21% found once. This sample also belongs to another study, concerning T cells expressing NK-cell markers.

V and J are TRBV7-2 and TRBJ2-1; tentatively, D is TRBD2 (6 bases). This sequence originates from a woman aged 18-29 years in good health. The sequenced material came from PBMCs. CDR3 DNA: TGTGCCAGCATCCGAGCGGGCCCCGCCTACAATGAGCAGTTCTTC. Protein product: CASIRAGPAYNEQFF.